This record looks at one T cell receptor beta chain sequence and its context. The target antigen is unknown. The germline CDR1 and CDR2 sequences are KGHSH and LQKENI. The CDR3 consists of 14 residues. After removal of 5 bases from V and 11 bases from J, the junction contained 8 bases not matched to a gene. This sample stems from a study of cytomegalovirus exposure and HLA in healthy donors. Study-level points and caveats: The study found most TCR sequences rare, yet found some public TCRs in many donors.

The PCR was carried out with 60 Vbeta primers and 13 Jbeta primers. Sequencing was performed with immunoSEQ multiplex PCR; in TCRdb, only in-frame clones are kept and a portion is missing. The sample consists of some 120,000 clones, around 81% of them appearing once. The sequencing sample was made of PBMCs. The source of this sequence is a female donor in good health and CMV-seronegative. J is TRBJ1-6 and V is TRBV18; TRBD1 agrees at 8 bases. The CDR3 DNA is TGTGCCAGCTCAGGGACAGGACGAAATCCACCCCTCCACTTT. It is translated as CASSGTGRNPPLHF. The complete variable domain, with remaining parts taken from reference TRBV18 and TRBJ1-6, reads NAGVMQNPRHLVRRRGQEARLRCSPMKGHSHVYWYRQLPEEGLKFMVYLQKENIIDESGMPKERFSAEFPKEGPSILRIQQVVRGDSAAYFCASSGTGRNPPLHFGNGTRLTVT.